Each of the 22 T cell receptor beta chains below was sequenced from the same sample in a study of blood T cell repertoires in COVID-19. This table comes from immunoSEQ multiplex PCR, and its TCRdb copy is limited to in-frame clones, with some not included. The data contain around 140,000 clones, about 89% of them seen just once; the ten biggest clones take up roughly 2.9%. Sequencing input: peripheral blood. The receptors shown here come from a man between 60 and 70 years old with active or convalescent COVID-19.

This sequence joins TRBV7-2 and TRBJ1-5; D gene unclear. CDR1 and CDR2 (germline): SGHTA, FQGNSA. The CDR3 is 14 amino acids. V shed 1 base and J shed 7 bases, with 11 bases lying between them. In nucleotides, the CDR3 is TGTGCCAGCAGCTTAGTTGAGGGTGGGCAGCCCCAGCATTTT. This gives the protein CASSLVEGGQPQHF.

As regards this clone: Because it lacks the conserved phenylalanine or tryptophan at the end, this CDR3 is likely a read error. The limits of the CDR3 on the DNA are not certain, so only TCRdb's listed CDR3 is given. J is TRBJ1-2 and V is TRBV15; the table's D call of TRBD1 was not tested on the DNA. Germline V gives CDR1 LNHNV, CDR2 YYDKDF (reference sequence). The CDR3 sequence runs 14 residues, both termini included. The CDR3 protein is CATSTVGQGPPSLD.

The V gene is TRBV6-2 or TRBV6-3, the J gene TRBJ1-1; D not resolved. This CDR3 has 13 residues. CDR1 and CDR2 from the germline V gene are MNHEY and SVGEGT. The V gene lost 8 bases and the J gene lost 0 bases, with 10 bases spanning the gap. CDR3 protein: CASRPSLNTEAFF. DNA for the CDR3: TGTGCCAGCCGCCCTTCATTGAACACTGAAGCTTTCTTT.

The rearrangement uses TRBV6-2 or TRBV6-3 and TRBJ2-1, with TRBD2 matching over 9 bases. V lost 5 bases, J lost 8 bases, and 10 bases stayed unmatched. This CDR3 has 15 amino acids. The germline gives CDR1 MNHEY, CDR2 SVGEGT. The CDR3 region is CASSSGRRGGDEQFF. The CDR3 DNA follows: TGTGCCAGCAGTAGCGGGAGGAGAGGGGGAGATGAGCAGTTCTTC.

This chain links TRBV5-1 with TRBJ2-1; 9 bases match TRBD2. Germline V gene sequence: CDR1 SGHRS, CDR2 YFSETQ. This CDR3 has 15 residues. J lost 7 bases, V lost 4 bases, and 9 bases had no gene match. The CDR3 is CASSVISGGENEQFF. The CDR3 DNA is TGCGCCAGCAGCGTTATTAGCGGGGGAGAAAATGAGCAGTTCTTC.

This clone appeared a few times. The chain combines TRBV28 with TRBJ1-1, with D perhaps matching TRBD1 (5 bases). The CDR3 loop spans 12 amino acids. Germline V CDR1 and CDR2: MDHEN, SYDVKM. V lost 4 bases and J lost 3, with 6 bases in between. CDR3 DNA sequence: TGTGCCAGCAGTTCAGGGTACACTGAAGCTTTCTTT. It codes for CASSSGYTEAFF.

V usage is TRBV10-3 and J usage is TRBJ1-2; no firm D call. Germline CDR1 is ENHRY and CDR2 is SYGVKD. The CDR3 length is 14 residues. Trimming took off 2 bases at V and 0 bases at J, with 7 bases between the two ends. The CDR3 is CAISEHSSNYGYTF. The CDR3 DNA follows: TGTGCCATCAGTGAGCACAGCTCTAACTATGGCTACACCTTC.

V and J are TRBV5-1 and TRBJ2-7, with a weak D call TRBD2 (5 bases). V was shortened by 0 bases and J by 1 base, with 8 bases between the two germline ends. Per the germline V gene, CDR1 is SGHRS and CDR2 is YFSETQ. The CDR3 length is 14 residues. The CDR3 is CASSLEAVSYEQYF. In DNA, the CDR3 is TGCGCCAGCAGCTTGGAAGCGGTTTCCTACGAGCAGTACTTC.

This clone was seen more than once but under ten times. This sequence joins TRBV7-9 and TRBJ2-5, with D tentatively TRBD2 (6 bases). Germline V gives CDR1 SEHNR, CDR2 FQNEAQ (reference sequence). V was pared by 5 bases and J by 5 bases, with 12 bases between. This CDR3 has 13 amino acids. The CDR3 bases are TGTGCCAGCAGCCGCTTAGCGGTCGAGACCCAGTACTTC. This encodes CASSRLAVETQYF.

The J gene is TRBJ2-7, the V gene TRBV18, with 9 bases fitting TRBD1. The V gene's germline CDR1 is KGHSH and CDR2 LQKENI. The CDR3 loop spans 14 amino acids. V was clipped by 6 bases and J by 4 bases; unmatched bases: 7. CDR3 loop: CASSGQGSIYEQYF. In DNA form, the CDR3 reads TGTGCCAGCTCCGGACAGGGGTCTATATACGAGCAGTACTTC.

The chain joins TRBV7-3 to TRBJ2-1; no firm D call. CDR1 SGHTA and CDR2 FQGTGA come from the germline V gene. Trimming stripped 1 base from V and 5 bases from J, with 9 bases between. This CDR3 has 14 amino acids. The CDR3 nucleotides are TGTGCCAGCAGCTTAATTCCTGGAGACAATGAGCAGTTCTTC. It encodes CASSLIPGDNEQFF.

This chain links TRBV7-3 with TRBJ2-7; TRBD1 matches at 9 bases. The CDR3 is 12 amino acids. The V and J ends lost 6 bases and 6 bases, in that order; junction bases with no gene match: 3. Germline CDR1 SGHTA, CDR2 FQGTGA. As DNA, the CDR3 is TGTGCCAGCAGTCCGGGACAGGGCGAGCAGTACTTC. Amino acids: CASSPGQGEQYF.

The chain employs TRBV7-8 and TRBJ1-3; 8 nucleotides agree with TRBD1. V shed 2 bases and J 3 bases; nucleotides not matched to a gene: 3. This CDR3 has 15 amino acids. Germline loops: CDR1 SGHVS, CDR2 FQNEAQ. This chain's CDR3 is CASSLPRGHGNTIYF. As DNA, the CDR3 is TGTGCCAGCAGCTTACCCAGGGGGCATGGAAACACCATATATTTT.

The CDR3: CASSVTVSYEQYF. The DNA of the CDR3 is TGTGCCAGTAGTGTCACAGTTTCCTACGAGCAGTACTTC. The rearrangement uses TRBV19 and TRBJ2-7, with D unresolved. CDR1 is LNHDA and CDR2 is SQIVND in the germline V gene (reference sequence). The ends were cut back, 5 bases at V and 1 base at J, with 9 bases in the middle. The CDR3 has 13 amino acids.

The chain carries TRBV4-3 and TRBJ1-6; 9 bases fit TRBD1. CDR1 is LGHNA and CDR2 is YSLEER in the germline V gene. The CDR3 contains 17 residues. The trim removed 0 bases at V and 9 bases at J, leaving 9 bases unmatched. The CDR3 DNA sequence: TGCGCCAGCAGCCAAGACGGTCCGGGACAGGGTGTTTCACCCCTCCACTTT. Translation: CASSQDGPGQGVSPLHF.

The chain combines TRBV2 with TRBJ2-5; D perhaps matches TRBD2 (6 bases). V lost 5 bases, J lost 5 bases, and 12 bases lay in between. CDR1 and CDR2 from the germline V gene are SNHLY and FYNNEI. The CDR3 totals 13 residues. The CDR3 DNA reads TGTGCCAGCAGTCCGGGGGTCGGGGAGACCCAGTACTTC. Amino acids: CASSPGVGETQYF.

This sequence joins TRBV4-2 and TRBJ1-2; D may be TRBD1 (6 bases). This CDR3 is 16 amino acids long. Per the germline V gene, CDR1 is LGHNA and CDR2 is YNFKEQ. Trimming pared 4 bases from V and 4 bases from J, leaving 19 bases between. CDR3 nucleotide sequence: TGTGCCAGCAGCCCACGTGAGGGAGGGGGACCCTATGGCTACACCTTC. It translates to CASSPREGGGPYGYTF.

This clone has only a few counts. The rearrangement uses TRBV11-2 and TRBJ1-1, with TRBD1 identical over 7 bases. The CDR3 contains 15 residues. Trimming at V came to 5 bases and at J to 0 bases, leaving 6 bases not matched to a gene. Per the germline V gene, CDR1 is SGHAT and CDR2 is FQNNGV. The CDR3 here is CASSHLRGVNTEAFF. The CDR3, as DNA: TGTGCCAGCAGCCACCTCAGGGGGGTGAACACTGAAGCTTTCTTT. The complete variable domain, with remaining parts taken from reference TRBV11-2 and TRBJ1-1, reads EAGVAQSPRYKIIEKRQSVAFWCNPISGHATLYWYQQILGQGPKLLIQFQNNGVVDDSQLPKDRFSAERLKGVDSTLKIQPAKLEDSAVYLCASSHLRGVNTEAFFGQGTRLTVV.

This chain uses TRBV14 with TRBJ1-6, with D unclear. Per the germline V gene, CDR1 is SGHDN and CDR2 is FVKESK. This CDR3 spans 14 amino acids. Trimming removed 1 base at V and 9 bases at J, with 10 bases between. Here the CDR3 reads CASSQAPEGSPLHF. The DNA for the CDR3 is TGTGCCAGCAGCCAAGCTCCCGAGGGTTCACCCCTCCACTTT.

V and J are TRBV28 and TRBJ1-6; possibly TRBD1 for D (5 bases). This CDR3 has 14 residues. V was trimmed by 5 bases and J by 10 bases, leaving 15 bases between them. Germline CDR1 and CDR2: MDHEN and SYDVKM. The CDR3 DNA follows: TGTGCCAGCAGTATTCCCGCCCCAGGGTCACCCCTCCACTTT. It yields the protein CASSIPAPGSPLHF.

The rearrangement uses TRBV5-1 and TRBJ1-4; 8 nucleotides line up with TRBD1. CDR3 length equals 14 residues. Germline lookup yields CDR1 SGHRS and CDR2 YFSETQ. Trimming at V came to 6 bases and at J to 8 bases, leaving 9 bases not matched to a gene. DNA of the CDR3: TGCGCCAGCATGGTAGGACAGGGCCAAGAAAAACTGTTTTTT. Amino acids: CASMVGQGQEKLFF.

V and J are TRBV6-5 and TRBJ2-2; 11 positions agree with TRBD1. The CDR3 runs 15 residues. The germline V gene has CDR1 MNHEY and CDR2 SVGAGI. V lost 6 bases to trimming and J lost 5 bases; unmatched junction nucleotides: 5. CDR3 sequence: CASRPDRGRTGELFF. DNA of the CDR3: TGTGCCAGCAGGCCGGACAGGGGGCGAACCGGGGAGCTGTTTTTT.